This T cell receptor beta chain was retrieved from a study of T cells in localized non-small cell lung cancer. Only in-frame clones appear in the TCRdb table, and some are missing; sequencing was by immunoSEQ multiplex PCR. The table has roughly 13,000 clones, 84% seen once. Regarding this clone: Its antigen is still unknown.

Broader study findings: Across samples, adjacent lung featured a median approximately 56 of the top 100 tumor clones. Uninvolved neighboring lung showed the greatest T cell clonality, exceeding tumor. Multi-region tumor sequencing was not done, so intratumor heterogeneity could not be excluded.

This CDR3 has 14 amino acids. Trimming shortened V by 0 bases and J by 7 bases, and 12 bases separated the two germline ends. Germline lookup yields CDR1 SEHNR and CDR2 FQNEAQ (reference sequence). The receptor was derived from a male donor aged 60 or over with stage I squamous cell lung carcinoma. The V call is TRBV7-9, the J call TRBJ1-2; perhaps TRBD1 as D (5 bases). The sequences come from peripheral blood, collected before any cancer treatment. The DNA of the CDR3 is TGTGCCAGCAGCTTAGCGATGGGGGTGGCTGGCTACACCTTC. Residues: CASSLAMGVAGYTF.